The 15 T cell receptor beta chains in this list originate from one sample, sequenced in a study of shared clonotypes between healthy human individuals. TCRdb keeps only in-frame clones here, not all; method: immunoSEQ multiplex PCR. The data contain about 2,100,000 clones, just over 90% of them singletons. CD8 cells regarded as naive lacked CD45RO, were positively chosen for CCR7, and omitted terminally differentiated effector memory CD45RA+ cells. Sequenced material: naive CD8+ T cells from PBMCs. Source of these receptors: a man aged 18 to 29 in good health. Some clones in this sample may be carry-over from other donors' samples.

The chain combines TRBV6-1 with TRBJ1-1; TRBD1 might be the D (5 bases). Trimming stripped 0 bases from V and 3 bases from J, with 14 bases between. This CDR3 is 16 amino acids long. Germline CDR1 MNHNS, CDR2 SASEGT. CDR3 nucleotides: TGTGCCAGCAGTGAAGCCACACAGGTACTCCACACTGAAGCTTTCTTT. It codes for CASSEATQVLHTEAFF.

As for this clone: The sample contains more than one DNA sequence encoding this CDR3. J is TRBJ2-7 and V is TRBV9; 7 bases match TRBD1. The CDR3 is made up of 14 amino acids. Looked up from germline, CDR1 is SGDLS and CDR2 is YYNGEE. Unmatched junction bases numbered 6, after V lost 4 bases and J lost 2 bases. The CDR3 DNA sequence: TGTGCCAGCAGCCCCCGACAGGGTGCCTACGAGCAGTACTTC. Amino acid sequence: CASSPRQGAYEQYF.

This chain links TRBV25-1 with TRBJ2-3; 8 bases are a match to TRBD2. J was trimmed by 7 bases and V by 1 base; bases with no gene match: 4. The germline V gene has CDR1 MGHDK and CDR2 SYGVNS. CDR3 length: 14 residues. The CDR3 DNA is TGTGCCAGCAGTGAATTCGGGGGGGGTTATACGCAGTATTTT. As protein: CASSEFGGGYTQYF. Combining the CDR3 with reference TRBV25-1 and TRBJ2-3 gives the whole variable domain EADIYQTPRYLVIGTGKKITLECSQTMGHDKMYWYQQDPGMELHLIHYSYGVNSTEKGDLSSESTVSRIRTEHFPLTLESARPSHTSQYLCASSEFGGGYTQYFGPGTRLTVL.

DNA for the CDR3: TGTGCCAGCAGCTCGGGAAGGGGGCAGTTCTTC. Translating gives CASSSGRGQFF. The chain joins TRBV7-9 to TRBJ2-1; D may correspond to TRBD1 or TRBD2 (5 bases each). The CDR3 is 11 residues long. Germline values: CDR1 SEHNR, CDR2 FQNEAQ (reference sequence). The V end lost 4 bases, the J end lost 12 bases, and 10 bases lay between the germline ends.

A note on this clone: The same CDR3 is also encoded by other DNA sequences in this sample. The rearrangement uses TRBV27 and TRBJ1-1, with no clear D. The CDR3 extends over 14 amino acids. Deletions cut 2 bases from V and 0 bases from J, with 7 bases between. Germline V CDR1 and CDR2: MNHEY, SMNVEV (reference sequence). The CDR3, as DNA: TGTGCCAGCAGTTTAGACGGGATGAACACTGAAGCTTTCTTT. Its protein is CASSLDGMNTEAFF.

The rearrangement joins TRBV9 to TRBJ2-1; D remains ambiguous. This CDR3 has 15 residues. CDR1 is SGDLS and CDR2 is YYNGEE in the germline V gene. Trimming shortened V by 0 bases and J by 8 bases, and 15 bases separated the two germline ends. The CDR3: CASSVVTGTTDEQFF. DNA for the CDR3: TGTGCCAGCAGCGTAGTCACGGGTACTACCGATGAGCAGTTCTTC. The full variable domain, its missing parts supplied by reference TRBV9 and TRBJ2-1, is DSGVTQTPKHLITATGQRVTLRCSPRSGDLSVYWYQQSLDQGLQFLIQYYNGEERAKGNILERFSAQQFPDLHSELNLSSLELGDSALYFCASSVVTGTTDEQFFGPGTRLTVL.

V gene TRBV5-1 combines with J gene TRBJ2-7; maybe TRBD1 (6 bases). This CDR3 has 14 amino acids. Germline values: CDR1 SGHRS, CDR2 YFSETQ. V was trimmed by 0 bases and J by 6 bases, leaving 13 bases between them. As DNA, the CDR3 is TGCGCCAGCAGCTTGGGTCAGGGGTTGAGCGAGCAGTACTTC. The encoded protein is CASSLGQGLSEQYF.

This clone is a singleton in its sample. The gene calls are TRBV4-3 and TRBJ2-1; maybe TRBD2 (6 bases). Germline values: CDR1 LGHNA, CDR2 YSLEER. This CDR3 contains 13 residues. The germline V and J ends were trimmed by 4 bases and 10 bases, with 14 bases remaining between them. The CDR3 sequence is CASSPFRAGEQFF. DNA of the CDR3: TGCGCCAGCAGCCCCTTCCGGGCGGGGGAGCAGTTCTTC.

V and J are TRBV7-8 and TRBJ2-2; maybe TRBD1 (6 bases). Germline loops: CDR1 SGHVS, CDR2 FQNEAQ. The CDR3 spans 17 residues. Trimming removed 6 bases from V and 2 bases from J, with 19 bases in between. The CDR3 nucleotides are TGTGCCAGCAGTTTATCCCGGGCAGGGGTTAACACCGGGGAGCTGTTTTTT. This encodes CASSLSRAGVNTGELFF.

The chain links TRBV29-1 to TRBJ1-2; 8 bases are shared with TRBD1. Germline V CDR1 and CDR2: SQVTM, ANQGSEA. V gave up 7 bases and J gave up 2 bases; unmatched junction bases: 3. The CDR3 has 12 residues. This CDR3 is CSARTGNYGYTF. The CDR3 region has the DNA TGCAGCGCCCGGACAGGGAACTATGGCTACACCTTC.

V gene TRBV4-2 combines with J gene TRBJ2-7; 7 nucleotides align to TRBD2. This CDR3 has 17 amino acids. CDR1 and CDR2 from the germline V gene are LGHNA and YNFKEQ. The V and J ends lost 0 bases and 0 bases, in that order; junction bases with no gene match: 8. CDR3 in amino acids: CASSQEIHGRSSYEQYF. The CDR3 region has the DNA TGTGCCAGCAGCCAAGAGATACACGGGAGGAGCTCCTACGAGCAGTACTTC.

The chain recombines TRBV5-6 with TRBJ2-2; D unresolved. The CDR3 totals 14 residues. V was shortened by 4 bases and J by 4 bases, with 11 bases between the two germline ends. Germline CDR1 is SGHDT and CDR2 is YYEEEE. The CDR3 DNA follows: TGTGCCAGCAGCCCCGGTGTTGGCACCGGGGAGCTGTTTTTT. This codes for CASSPGVGTGELFF. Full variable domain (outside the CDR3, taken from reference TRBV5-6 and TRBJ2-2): DAGVTQSPTHLIKTRGQQVTLRCSPKSGHDTVSWYQQALGQGPQFIFQYYEEEERQRGNFPDRFSGHQFPNYSSELNVNALLLGDSALYLCASSPGVGTGELFFGEGSRLTVL.

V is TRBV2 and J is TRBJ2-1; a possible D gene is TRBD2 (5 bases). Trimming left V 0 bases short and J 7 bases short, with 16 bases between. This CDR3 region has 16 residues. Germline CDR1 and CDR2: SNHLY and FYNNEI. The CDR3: CASSEALEGASNEQFF. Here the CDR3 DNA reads TGTGCCAGCAGTGAAGCGCTAGAGGGTGCCTCAAATGAGCAGTTCTTC.

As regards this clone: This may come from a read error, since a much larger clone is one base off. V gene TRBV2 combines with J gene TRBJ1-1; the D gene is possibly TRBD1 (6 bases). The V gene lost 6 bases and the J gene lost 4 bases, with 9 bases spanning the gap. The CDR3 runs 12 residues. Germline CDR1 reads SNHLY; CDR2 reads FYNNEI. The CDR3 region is CASRLGGTEAFF. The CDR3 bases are TGTGCCAGCAGGTTAGGGGGCACTGAAGCTTTCTTT. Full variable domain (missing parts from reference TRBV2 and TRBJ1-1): EPEVTQTPSHQVTQMGQEVILRCVPISNHLYFYWYRQILGQKVEFLVSFYNNEISEKSEIFDDQFSVERPDGSNFTLKIRSTKLEDSAMYFCASRLGGTEAFFGQGTRLTVV.

This CDR3 reads CASSAHGGLARTYEQYF. The DNA of the CDR3 is TGTGCCAGCAGCGCCCACGGAGGACTAGCGAGGACCTACGAGCAGTACTTC. V gene TRBV9 combines with J gene TRBJ2-7; TRBD2 matches 9 bases. This CDR3 comprises 17 residues. From germline, CDR1 is SGDLS and CDR2 YYNGEE. The V and J ends lost 3 bases and 2 bases, in that order; junction bases with no gene match: 12. Filled out from reference TRBV9 and TRBJ2-7, the complete variable domain reads DSGVTQTPKHLITATGQRVTLRCSPRSGDLSVYWYQQSLDQGLQFLIQYYNGEERAKGNILERFSAQQFPDLHSELNLSSLELGDSALYFCASSAHGGLARTYEQYFGPGTRLTVT.